These 10 T cell receptor beta chains originate from one sample sequenced in a study of cytomegalovirus exposure and HLA in healthy donors. Primers included in the PCR were 60 Vbeta and 13 Jbeta primers. Sequenced by immunoSEQ multiplex PCR; TCRdb stores in-frame clones only, minus some. The sample holds 170,000 or so clones, roughly 80% seen once. Material for sequencing was PBMCs. These TCRs come from a woman aged 30 to 39 in good health and CMV-seronegative.

V usage is TRBV19 and J usage is TRBJ1-3, with a possible D match to TRBD1 (6 bases). Trimming removed 11 bases at V and 2 bases at J, with 10 bases between. CDR3 length: 12 residues. Germline lookup yields CDR1 LNHDA and CDR2 SQIVND (reference sequence). The chain's CDR3 is CAGGIPGNTIYF. CDR3 coding DNA: TGTGCCGGGGGCATACCTGGAAACACCATATATTTT.

This clone was observed a single time. The V call is TRBV6-1, the J call TRBJ1-3, with TRBD1 identical over 9 bases. The CDR3 sequence is 14 residues long. V lost 8 bases and J lost 4; bases outside the gene matches: 6. The germline V gene has CDR1 MNHNS and CDR2 SASEGT. The CDR3 DNA reads as TGTGCCAGCTCGGGACAGGGTTGGGGAAACACCATATATTTT. Its protein product is CASSGQGWGNTIYF.

V usage is TRBV7-3 and J usage is TRBJ1-1; 8 positions agree with TRBD1. Germline-derived CDR1 and CDR2 are SGHTA and FQGTGA. The length of the CDR3 is 13 residues. V dropped 5 bases and J dropped 8; count of bases not matched to a gene: 7. The CDR3 spells CASSPERDREAFF. CDR3 nucleotide sequence: TGTGCCAGCAGCCCCGAGAGGGACAGGGAAGCTTTCTTT.

The gene calls are TRBV18 and TRBJ1-1, with D possibly TRBD1 on 5 matching bases. With 1 base removed from V and 5 bases from J, the gap between germline ends came to 14 bases. The CDR3 has 15 amino acids. Per the germline V gene, CDR1 is KGHSH and CDR2 is LQKENI. The CDR3: CASSPLQGKGTEAFF. The CDR3, as DNA: TGTGCCAGCTCACCACTTCAGGGTAAGGGTACTGAAGCTTTCTTT.

The chain employs TRBV19 and TRBJ1-1, with D perhaps matching TRBD1 (5 bases). The CDR3 extends over 19 amino acids. V lost 3 bases and J 0 bases, leaving 23 bases between the germline ends. CDR1 is LNHDA and CDR2 is SQIVND in the germline V gene (reference sequence). The CDR3, as DNA: TGTGCCAGTAGTATCCGAACGACAGCCCGAAGTCCAATGAACACTGAAGCTTTCTTT. This translates into CASSIRTTARSPMNTEAFF.

The J gene is TRBJ1-5, the V gene TRBV5-1, with a possible D match to TRBD1 (5 bases). Germline CDR1 is SGHRS and CDR2 is YFSETQ. The CDR3 is 13 amino acids. Trimming removed 8 bases from V and 4 bases from J, with 13 bases in between. Here the CDR3 DNA reads TGCGCCAGTAGACGGGACTCGAATCAGCCCCAGCATTTT. Its translation is CASRRDSNQPQHF.

The chain carries TRBV2 and TRBJ2-7; D is perhaps TRBD1 (5 bases). In germline, CDR1 is SNHLY, CDR2 FYNNEI. V was cut by 8 bases and J by 0 bases, with 14 bases left in between. The CDR3 length is 14 residues. The CDR3 spells CASSGDRASYEQYF. CDR3 bases: TGTGCCAGCTCCGGAGACAGAGCCTCCTACGAGCAGTACTTC. Looking up the rest from reference TRBV2 and TRBJ2-7 gives the full variable domain: EPEVTQTPSHQVTQMGQEVILRCVPISNHLYFYWYRQILGQKVEFLVSFYNNEISEKSEIFDDQFSVERPDGSNFTLKIRSTKLEDSAMYFCASSGDRASYEQYFGPGTRLTVT.

The V and J genes are TRBV11-2 and TRBJ2-2; 13 bases agree with TRBD2. The trim removed 7 bases at V and 5 bases at J, leaving 4 bases unmatched. Germline CDR1 reads SGHAT; CDR2 reads FQNNGV. CDR3 length: 15 residues. In DNA form, the CDR3 reads TGTGCCAGCATTGGGACTAGCGGGGTGACCGGGGAGCTGTTTTTT. This encodes CASIGTSGVTGELFF.

The rearrangement uses TRBV5-1 and TRBJ2-3; D is possibly TRBD2 (6 bases). In germline, CDR1 is SGHRS, CDR2 YFSETQ. CDR3 length: 16 amino acids. The V end was cut by 4 bases, the J end by 5 bases, with 20 bases between. The CDR3 nucleotides are TGCGCCAGCAGCACCCGCGGGACGCCTCCTTTAGATACGCAGTATTTT. This encodes CASSTRGTPPLDTQYF.

The rearrangement links TRBV12-5 to TRBJ2-2, with D possibly being TRBD2 (5 bases). Germline V gene sequence: CDR1 LGHNT, CDR2 FRNRAP. This CDR3 region has 13 residues. Trimming cost V 4 bases and J 3 bases, with 6 bases left between them. Written as DNA, the CDR3 is TGTGCTAGTGGTTCCGGGGACACCGGGGAGCTGTTTTTT. This gives the protein CASGSGDTGELFF.